This T cell receptor beta chain was observed in a study of CD8+CD57+ T cells in acquired aplastic anemia. Study details: Recorded DNA amounts for sorted CD4+ and CD8+ cells had an average of 3.2 ug. CD4+ cell libraries from healthy donors averaged about 11 million reads. Study-wide findings and caveats: Patients and controls turned out to have roughly 30 CD8+ CDR3 sequences in common. In CD8+ cells, Simpson's diversity showed no significant difference between patients and controls.

Researchers used genomic DNA as the template to profile TCR beta VDJ and CDR3. TCRdb re-called the reads with MiXCR, one entry per CDR3 protein. The sample gives approximately 200,000 distinct CDR3 sequences, 54% of which show up once; 15% to 20% is in the top ten. The V and J ends lost 5 bases and 6 bases, in that order; junction bases with no gene match: 9. The CDR3 runs to 15 residues. Germline V gives CDR1 MDHEN, CDR2 SYDVKM. There are a few counts of this clonotype. Its target is unknown. This receptor was identified in a human donor in good health, serving as a control. The source material was sorted CD4+, CD8+, or CD8+CD57+ T cells (not recorded which) from PBMCs. This chain joins TRBV28 and TRBJ1-1; TRBD1 matches 10 bases. Here the CDR3 reads CASSPPGQGRAEAFF. For the CDR3, the DNA is TGTGCCAGCAGTCCCCCGGGACAGGGGAGGGCTGAAGCTTTCTTT.